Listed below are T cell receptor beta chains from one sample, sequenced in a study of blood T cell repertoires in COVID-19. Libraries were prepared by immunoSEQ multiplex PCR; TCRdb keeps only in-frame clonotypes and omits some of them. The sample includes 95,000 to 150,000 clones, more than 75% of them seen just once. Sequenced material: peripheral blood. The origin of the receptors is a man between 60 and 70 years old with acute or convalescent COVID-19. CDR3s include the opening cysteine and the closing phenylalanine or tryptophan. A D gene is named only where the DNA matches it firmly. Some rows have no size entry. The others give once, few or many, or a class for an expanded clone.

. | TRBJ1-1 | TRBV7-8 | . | CASSPLDSETLKAFF | TGTGCCAGCAGCCCCCTTGACAGCGAAACCCTGAAAGCTTTCTTT
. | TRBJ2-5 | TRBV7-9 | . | CASSLAVGPETQYF | TGTGCCAGCAGCTTAGCGGTTGGGCCGGAGACCCAGTACTTC
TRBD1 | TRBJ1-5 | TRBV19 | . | CASSMAGTGLQPQHF | TGTGCCAGTAGTATGGCCGGGACAGGGTTGCAGCCCCAGCATTTT
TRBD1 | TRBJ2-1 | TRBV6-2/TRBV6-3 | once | CASSRSGGNEQFF | TGTGCCAGCAGTCGATCAGGGGGCAATGAGCAGTTCTTC
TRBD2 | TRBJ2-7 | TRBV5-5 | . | CASRHGTSGSYEQYF | TGTGCCAGCAGACATGGGACTAGCGGATCCTACGAGCAGTACTTC
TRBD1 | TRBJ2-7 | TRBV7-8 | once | CASSVGPGQGPYEQYF | TGTGCCAGCAGTGTCGGGCCTGGACAGGGCCCCTACGAGCAGTACTTC
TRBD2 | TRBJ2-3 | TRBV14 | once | CASSPNLAGGTRDTQYF | TGTGCCAGCAGCCCGAATCTAGCGGGAGGAACTCGAGATACGCAGTATTTT
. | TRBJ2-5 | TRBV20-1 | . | CSASYLLSQYF | TGCAGTGCTTCGTATCTATTGAGCCAGTACTTC
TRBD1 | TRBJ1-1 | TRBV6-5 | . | CASSSRGQGGTEAFF | TGTGCCAGCAGTTCCCGGGGACAGGGGGGGACTGAAGCTTTCTTT
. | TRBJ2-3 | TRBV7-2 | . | CASSQTALISDTQYF | TGTGCCAGCAGCCAGACAGCCCTCATTTCAGATACGCAGTATTTT
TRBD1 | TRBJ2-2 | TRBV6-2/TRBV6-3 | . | CASSLGTGGRGELFF | TGTGCCAGCAGTTTGGGGACAGGGGGCCGCGGGGAGCTGTTTTTT
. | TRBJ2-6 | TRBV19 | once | CASSQGSGANVLTF | TGTGCCAGTAGTCAGGGATCTGGGGCCAACGTCCTGACTTTC
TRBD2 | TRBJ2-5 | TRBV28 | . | CASSNLRLAGNVETQYF | TGTGCCAGCAGTAACCTCAGACTAGCGGGGAATGTAGAGACCCAGTACTTC
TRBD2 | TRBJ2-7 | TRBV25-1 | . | CASSWGEGLEQYF | TGTGCCAGCAGTTGGGGGGAGGGCCTCGAGCAGTACTTC
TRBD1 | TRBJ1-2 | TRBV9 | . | CASSGRTGINYGYTF | TGTGCCAGCAGCGGCCGGACAGGGATTAACTATGGCTACACCTTC
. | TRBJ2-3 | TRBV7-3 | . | CASSWQGTRSTDTQYF | TGTGCCAGCAGCTGGCAGGGGACCCGAAGCACAGATACGCAGTATTTT
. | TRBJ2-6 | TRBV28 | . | CASSFPGQTGANVLTF | TGTGCCAGCAGTTTCCCCGGACAAACTGGGGCCAACGTCCTGACTTTC